These 19 T cell receptor beta chains were sequenced from one sample in a study of blood T cell repertoires in COVID-19. Assay: immunoSEQ multiplex PCR; the TCRdb copy retains only in-frame clones and omits some. The sample has more than 200,000 clones; around 84% are singletons. The sequencing sample was made of PBMCs or T cells enriched from blood (not recorded which). The receptors were gathered from a woman between 35 and 50 years old with acute COVID-19.

The chain uses TRBV7-3 and TRBJ2-1; 9 positions match TRBD2. The J segment lost 6 bases and the V segment lost 4 bases, leaving 7 bases of the junction unmatched. This CDR3 has 15 amino acids. The germline CDR1 and CDR2 sequences are SGHTA and FQGTGA. The CDR3 sequence is CASSSNSGRSNEQFF. The CDR3 DNA reads as TGTGCCAGCAGCTCGAATAGCGGGAGATCCAATGAGCAGTTCTTC.

The J gene is TRBJ2-1, the V gene TRBV5-5; 9 bases fit TRBD1. This CDR3 contains 16 residues. Germline trimming cut 2 bases from V and 3 bases from J; bases unmatched to any gene: 6. Per germline, CDR1 SGHKS and CDR2 YYEKEE (reference sequence). CDR3 nucleotides: TGTGCCAGCAGCTTATTTATGGGACAGGGCTACAATGAGCAGTTCTTC. This sequence encodes CASSLFMGQGYNEQFF.

V is TRBV7-9 and J is TRBJ1-1; D is undetermined. There are 14 residues in the CDR3. Germline CDR1 reads SEHNR; CDR2 reads FQNEAQ (reference sequence). Trimming took off 1 base at V and 6 bases at J, with 12 bases between the two ends. CDR3 sequence reads: CASSLGVADSEAFF. In DNA form, the CDR3 reads TGTGCCAGCAGCTTAGGTGTGGCAGATTCTGAAGCTTTCTTT.

J is TRBJ1-1 and V is TRBV27; D call uncertain. Germline assignment: CDR1 MNHEY and CDR2 SMNVEV (reference sequence). The CDR3 is 17 amino acids. V was trimmed by 2 bases and J by 3 bases, leaving 19 bases between them. CDR3 in amino acids: CASSLMGSPGYDTEAFF. The CDR3 bases are TGTGCCAGCAGTTTAATGGGCAGCCCTGGTTATGACACTGAAGCTTTCTTT.

The chain employs TRBV5-6 and TRBJ1-6; TRBD1 is a possible D gene (6 bases). The length of the CDR3 is 16 residues. Trimming cost V 3 bases and J 9 bases, with 19 bases left between them. Germline values: CDR1 SGHDT, CDR2 YYEEEE. The CDR3 DNA is TGTGCCAGCAGCTGGAACCCAACAGGGAGCATTTCACCCCTCCACTTT. Translation gives CASSWNPTGSISPLHF.

The chain couples TRBV9 to TRBJ1-4, with D possibly matching TRBD1 (5 bases). The germline V gene encodes CDR1 SGDLS and CDR2 YYNGEE. This CDR3 spans 15 amino acids. Trimming stripped 5 bases from V and 8 bases from J, with 19 bases between. The CDR3 spells CASSPRDSSGEKLFF. CDR3 nucleotide sequence: TGTGCCAGCAGTCCCCGAGACAGCAGTGGAGAAAAACTGTTTTTT.

The J gene is TRBJ1-2, the V gene TRBV9, with TRBD1 matching 10 bases. The trim removed 2 bases at V and 4 bases at J, leaving 5 bases unmatched. Germline V gene lookup returns CDR1 SGDLS and CDR2 YYNGEE. This CDR3 comprises 15 residues. The CDR3 region has the DNA TGTGCCAGCAGCGTCTGGCGGGACAGGGGCTATGGCTACACCTTC. This gives the protein CASSVWRDRGYGYTF. Looking up the rest from reference TRBV9 and TRBJ1-2 gives the full variable domain: DSGVTQTPKHLITATGQRVTLRCSPRSGDLSVYWYQQSLDQGLQFLIQYYNGEERAKGNILERFSAQQFPDLHSELNLSSLELGDSALYFCASSVWRDRGYGYTFGSGTRLTVV.

The chain has TRBV19 and TRBJ2-2; the match to TRBD1 covers 8 bases. This CDR3 spans 18 amino acids. The J segment lost 5 bases and the V segment lost 4 bases, leaving 15 bases of the junction unmatched. Germline values: CDR1 LNHDA, CDR2 SQIVND (reference sequence). In nucleotides, the CDR3 is TGTGCCAGTAGTAAGGGCCGACGGCGAACAGGGGGAACCGGGGAGCTGTTTTTT. Translated: CASSKGRRRTGGTGELFF.

CDR3 DNA: TGTGCCAGTGGTCCCGGGACAGTCTCGAATGAAAAACTGTTTTTT. Protein sequence: CASGPGTVSNEKLFF. The J gene is TRBJ1-4, the V gene TRBV19; TRBD1 agrees at 7 bases. This CDR3 has 15 amino acids. Germline V lookup: CDR1 LNHDA, CDR2 SQIVND (reference sequence). With 8 bases clipped from V and 5 bases from J, the junction kept 11 bases outside the gene matches.

The chain recombines TRBV5-2 with TRBJ1-4; the table names TRBD1, a call not compared with the DNA. TRBV5-2 is described as a pseudogene. This CDR3 has 23 amino acids. The CDR3 sequence: CANKLRSTPGQGAFGSTNEKLFF. For the CDR3, the DNA is TGTGCCAACAAACTCAGAAGTACACCGGGACAGGGGGCTTTTGGGTCGACTAATGAAAAACTGTTTTTT.

The V call is TRBV6-5, the J call TRBJ1-1, with 9 bases aligning to TRBD1. Germline V CDR1 and CDR2: MNHEY, SVGAGI. With 6 bases clipped from V and 8 bases from J, the junction kept 10 bases outside the gene matches. This CDR3 spans 14 amino acids. The CDR3 sequence: CASRPSPGTGEAFF. CDR3 bases: TGTGCCAGCAGACCTTCCCCCGGGACAGGGGAAGCTTTCTTT.

The chain employs TRBV4-2 and TRBJ2-3; D possibly corresponds to TRBD2 (5 bases). V was pared by 0 bases and J by 8 bases, with 12 bases between. This CDR3 contains 14 residues. The germline CDR1 and CDR2 sequences are LGHNA and YNFKEQ. CDR3 region: CASSQDRASPTQYF. For the CDR3, the DNA is TGTGCCAGCAGCCAAGATAGGGCTAGCCCTACGCAGTATTTT.

This rearrangement joins TRBV6-5 to TRBJ2-7, with D unclear. The germline V and J ends were trimmed by 0 bases and 2 bases, with 8 bases remaining between them. The CDR3 totals 14 residues. Germline V gene lookup returns CDR1 MNHEY and CDR2 SVGAGI. CDR3 bases: TGTGCCAGCAGTTACTCGGGCAGACCCTACGAGCAGTACTTC. Encoded protein: CASSYSGRPYEQYF.

This chain joins TRBV4-2 and TRBJ1-5; TRBD1 might be the D (6 bases). Trimming pared 2 bases from V and 8 bases from J, leaving 10 bases between. The germline V gene encodes CDR1 LGHNA and CDR2 YNFKEQ. The CDR3 spans 13 residues. Here the CDR3 reads CASSQTGREPQHF. In DNA, the CDR3 is TGTGCCAGCAGCCAAACAGGGAGAGAGCCCCAGCATTTT.

This clone was detected once. This chain joins TRBV21-1 and TRBJ2-6; TRBD1 reflects the table's D call only, with no check against the DNA. TRBV21-1 is a listed pseudogene. This CDR3 has 18 residues. The CDR3 reads CASSQGGQGGSGANVLTF. DNA of the CDR3: TGTGCCAGCTCCCAAGGGGGGCAGGGGGGCTCTGGGGCCAACGTCCTGACTTTC.

The chain recombines TRBV25-1 with TRBJ1-4; 11 bases map to TRBD1. Losses at the gene ends were 4 bases for V and 7 bases for J; bases not matched to a gene: 11. CDR3 size: 17 residues. Germline CDR1 MGHDK, CDR2 SYGVNS. This CDR3 reads CASSAPLDRGPIEKLFF. CDR3 bases: TGTGCCAGCAGTGCACCACTGGACAGGGGGCCAATTGAAAAACTGTTTTTT.

For the CDR3, the DNA is TGTGCCAGCAGGATCGGAGAGGGCTATGGCTACACCTTC. This encodes CASRIGEGYGYTF. J is TRBJ1-2 and V is TRBV6-5; D is uncertain. This CDR3 spans 13 amino acids. The germline CDR1 and CDR2 sequences are MNHEY and SVGAGI. V dropped 6 bases and J dropped 4 bases, with 12 bases sitting between them.

Only a few counts were recorded for this clone. The chain uses TRBV14 and TRBJ1-6; D is perhaps TRBD1 (5 bases). Germline V CDR1 and CDR2: SGHDN, FVKESK. The CDR3 totals 13 residues. Between the trimmed V and J ends, which lost 3 bases and 8 bases, there was a span of 8 bases. CDR3: CASSQEQDSPLHF. The CDR3 region has the DNA TGTGCCAGCAGCCAGGAACAGGATTCACCCCTCCACTTT.

This rearrangement joins TRBV5-4 to TRBJ2-3, with TRBD2 identical over 8 bases. After removal of 3 bases from V and 4 bases from J, the junction contained 4 bases not matched to a gene. The germline CDR1 and CDR2 sequences are SGHNT and YYREEE (reference sequence). The length of the CDR3 is 14 residues. CDR3 bases: TGTGCCAGCAGCTCACTAGCGGAAGCAGATACGCAGTATTTT. The encoded protein is CASSSLAEADTQYF.